What follows are 7 T cell receptor beta chains derived from one specimen sequenced in a study of T-cell memory formation after mild COVID-19. Using its own MiXCR run on the 5' RACE reads, TCRdb lists one record per CDR3 protein. Of 190,000 or so distinct CDR3 sequences listed, about 20% were seen once; the top ten hold around 23%. Material for sequencing was PBMCs or a T cell subset sorted from them (not recorded which). The receptors were gathered from an adult woman who had mild COVID-19 (a few samples of this study predate the infection). Cell type and time point are not known.

As regards this clonotype: This clone may be a read error of a much larger clone one base away. The V gene is TRBV9, the J gene TRBJ1-1; D not certain. Per the germline V gene, CDR1 is SGDLS and CDR2 is YYNGEE. Between the trimmed V and J ends, which lost 0 bases and 1 base, there was a span of 4 bases. The CDR3 contains 13 residues. CDR3 nucleotides: TGTGCCAGCAGCGTAGGGGAGAACACTGAAGCTTTCTTT. As protein: CASSVGENTEAFF.

The chain has TRBV12-3 or TRBV12-4 and TRBJ1-2; D unclear. The V gene lost 3 bases and the J gene lost 4 bases, with 12 bases spanning the gap. The CDR3 runs to 14 residues. The CDR3 DNA sequence: TGTGCCAGCAGTTTCCTCGGTGAGGGCTATGGCTACACCTTC. Its protein is CASSFLGEGYGYTF.

In its sample, this clonotype was seen a few times. The chain combines TRBV19 with TRBJ1-5; TRBD1 matches 9 bases. Germline V lookup: CDR1 LNHDA, CDR2 SQIVND (reference sequence). The CDR3 totals 12 residues. Trimming took 7 bases from V and 11 from J; bases not matched to a gene: 6. The CDR3 DNA follows: TGTGCCAGTAAGGACGGACAGGGGACCCAGCATTTT. It codes for CASKDGQGTQHF.

This chain links TRBV4-3 with TRBJ1-1, with 10 bases lining up with TRBD1. After removal of 1 base from V and 0 bases from J, the junction contained 2 bases not matched to a gene. Germline assignment: CDR1 LGHNA and CDR2 YSLEER. The CDR3 extends over 16 amino acids. The CDR3 reads CASSQGTGGMNTEAFF. DNA for the CDR3: TGCGCCAGCAGCCAAGGGACAGGGGGGATGAACACTGAAGCTTTCTTT.

This clonotype occurred a few times. This sequence joins TRBV14 and TRBJ2-1; D is ambiguous. CDR1 and CDR2 (germline): SGHDN, FVKESK. The V gene lost 4 bases and the J gene lost 0 bases, with 22 bases spanning the gap. The CDR3 length is 19 residues. CDR3 region: CASSLKTARLGPSYNEQFF. The CDR3, as DNA: TGTGCCAGCAGCCTAAAAACCGCCCGGCTAGGACCCTCCTACAATGAGCAGTTCTTC.

The chain is built from TRBV7-8 and TRBJ2-3; a weak D match, TRBD2 (6 bases). There are 14 residues in the CDR3. The V end lost 5 bases, the J end lost 3 bases, and 12 bases lay between the germline ends. CDR1 is SGHVS, CDR2 FQNEAQ, per germline. The CDR3 region is CASSPRLGTDTQYF. CDR3 DNA: TGTGCCAGCAGCCCCAGACTAGGAACAGATACGCAGTATTTT.

This clonotype was found once. J is TRBJ2-3 and V is TRBV4-1; 7 bases are a match to TRBD2. The ends lost 4 bases at V and 5 bases at J; junction bases unmatched: 12. Germline V gene data show CDR1 as MGHRA and CDR2 as YSYEKL. The CDR3 is 16 residues long. In DNA form, the CDR3 reads TGCGCCAGCAGCCCTCCGATCGGGACTACCCTAGATACGCAGTATTTT. Encoded protein: CASSPPIGTTLDTQYF.